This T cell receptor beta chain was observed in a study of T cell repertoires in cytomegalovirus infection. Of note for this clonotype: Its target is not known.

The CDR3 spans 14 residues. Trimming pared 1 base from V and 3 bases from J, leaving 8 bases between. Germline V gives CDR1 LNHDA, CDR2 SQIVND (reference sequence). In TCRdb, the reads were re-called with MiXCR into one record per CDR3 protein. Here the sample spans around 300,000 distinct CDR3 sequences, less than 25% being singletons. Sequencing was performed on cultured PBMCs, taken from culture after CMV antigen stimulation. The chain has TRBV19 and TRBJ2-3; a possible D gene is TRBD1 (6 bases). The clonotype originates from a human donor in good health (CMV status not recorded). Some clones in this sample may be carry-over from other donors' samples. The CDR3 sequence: CASSIVTGTDTQYF. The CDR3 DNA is TGTGCCAGTAGTATAGTAACAGGGACAGATACGCAGTATTTT. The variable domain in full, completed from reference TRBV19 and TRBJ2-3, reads DGGITQSPKYLFRKEGQNVTLSCEQNLNHDAMYWYRQDPGQGLRLIYYSQIVNDFQKGDIAEGYSVSREKKESFPLTVTSAQKNPTAFYLCASSIVTGTDTQYFGPGTRLTVL.